Each of the 17 T cell receptor beta chains below was sequenced from the same sample in a study of tumor and adjacent non-tumor tissue in lung cancer. The library came from three nested PCR rounds adapted from ARM-PCR protocols. MiXCR, run by TCRdb on the multiplex PCR reads, gives a single entry per CDR3 protein. The sample has 220,000 or so distinct CDR3 sequences, around 71% seen once. The template was RNA from unsorted bulk tissue. Sequenced sample: lung tumor tissue. The receptor set was obtained from a man between 60 and 70 years old with non-small cell lung cancer.

This chain links TRBV7-9 with TRBJ2-3, with 9 bases identical to TRBD2. J was trimmed by 0 bases and V by 3 bases; bases with no gene match: 16. This CDR3 is 20 amino acids long. CDR1 and CDR2 from the germline V gene are SEHNR and FQNEAQ (reference sequence). The CDR3 coding sequence is TGTGCCAGCAGCTTGCGGTATAAGGCGGGGGGGCAACCCAGCACAGATACGCAGTATTTT. Its translation is CASSLRYKAGGQPSTDTQYF.

A note on this clonotype: A much larger clone is a single base away; this may be a read error. This chain uses TRBV11-2 with TRBJ2-1, with unresolved D. Germline CDR1 reads SGHAT; CDR2 reads FQNNGV. There are 13 residues in the CDR3. DNA for the CDR3: TGTGCCAGCAGCTTAGAATCGTTTAATGAGCAGCTCTTC. Amino acid sequence: CASSLESFNEQLF.

The chain couples TRBV20-1 to TRBJ2-1; D gene unclear. Trimming shortened V by 0 bases and J by 5 bases, and 14 bases separated the two germline ends. The CDR3 has 15 amino acids. CDR1 is DFQATT, CDR2 SNEGSKA, per germline (reference sequence). The chain's CDR3 is CSARDQAKPNNEQFF. CDR3 sequence (DNA): TGCAGTGCTAGAGATCAGGCGAAACCAAACAATGAGCAGTTCTTC.

A word on this clonotype: At one of its ends the junction is not consistent with the germline gene, which may arise from a read error. V gene TRBV6-6 combines with J gene TRBJ2-7; D is perhaps TRBD2 (6 bases). The CDR3 extends over 16 amino acids. Germline V gene lookup returns CDR1 MNHNY and CDR2 SVGAGI (reference sequence). CDR3: CASTDSAGTVFYQQYF. CDR3 nucleotides: TGTGCCAGCACCGATTCCGCGGGAACAGTCTTCTACCAGCAGTACTTC.

Of note for this clonotype: One end of the junction does not line up with germline, which may come from a read error. This chain connects TRBV11-3 to TRBJ2-1; the D gene is possibly TRBD2 (6 bases). From germline, CDR1 is SGHNT and CDR2 YENEEA. This CDR3 has 16 amino acids. The DNA for the CDR3 is TGTGCCAGCAACTGGGGCGGGGTTAGCTCCTGCAATGAGCAGTTCTTC. As protein: CASNWGGVSSCNEQFF.

This clonotype was observed a handful of times. Here the CDR3 omits its conserved ending phenylalanine or tryptophan, so a read error is the likely source. The DNA is left out, because the CDR3 cannot be placed on it with certainty; the CDR3 is given as TCRdb lists it. The gene calls are TRBV20-1 and TRBJ2-3; the DNA was not compared with TRBD1, the D call given in the table. The CDR3 length is 12 residues, termini included. Germline V lookup: CDR1 DFQATT, CDR2 SNEGSKA (reference sequence). This CDR3 is CSARTATDTHYS.

The V gene is TRBV6-5, the J gene TRBJ2-1, with 8 positions matching TRBD1. The CDR3 runs to 16 residues. Per the germline V gene, CDR1 is MNHEY and CDR2 is SVGAGI. V dropped 6 bases and J dropped 5; count of bases not matched to a gene: 12. The CDR3: CASRGSQGADHNEQFF. CDR3 bases: TGTGCCAGCAGGGGAAGCCAGGGGGCAGACCACAATGAGCAGTTCTTC.

Regarding this clonotype: The CDR3 ends on some other residue instead of the conserved phenylalanine or tryptophan, so this is likely a read error. This chain joins TRBV5-6 and TRBJ2-3; D is uncertain. The V gene's germline CDR1 is SGHDT and CDR2 YYEEEE. The CDR3 consists of 14 residues. The CDR3 region has the DNA TGTGCCAGCAGCTTGAGTATTAGCACAGATACACAGTATTTA. Its translation is CASSLSISTDTQYL.

Comments on this clonotype: One end of the junction varies from germline; a read error may be responsible. V is TRBV12-5 and J is TRBJ1-2; 8 positions match TRBD1. Germline V gene sequence: CDR1 LGHNT, CDR2 FRNRAP. This CDR3 has 16 amino acids. The CDR3 spells CASGLEDRAYLYDYTF. CDR3 DNA: TGTGCTAGTGGTTTGGAGGACAGGGCTTATCTCTATGACTACACCTTC.

This clonotype was observed many times. The chain uses TRBV5-8 and TRBJ2-7; possible D gene TRBD1, 5 bases. Germline CDR1 reads SGHTS; CDR2 reads YDEGEE. The CDR3 totals 15 residues. Trimming shortened V by 3 bases and J by 0 bases, and 13 bases separated the two germline ends. DNA for the CDR3: TGTGCCAGCAGCTCACAGCCGGACAACTCCTACGAGCAGTACTTC. This translates into CASSSQPDNSYEQYF.

For this clonotype: One end of the junction does not line up with germline, which may come from a read error. The rearrangement links TRBV20-1 to TRBJ1-1, with D perhaps TRBD1 (6 bases). CDR3 length: 13 amino acids. Germline values: CDR1 DFQATT, CDR2 SNEGSKA (reference sequence). The DNA for the CDR3 is TGCAGCTCCGGTCCGGGGGGGGCCACTGAGGCTTTCTTT. Translating gives CSSGPGGATEAFF.

This clonotype turned up a few times. The rearrangement joins TRBV28 to TRBJ1-1, with 9 bases lining up with TRBD1. J lost 2 bases, V lost 5 bases, and 3 bases had no gene match. The CDR3 totals 14 residues. Per the germline V gene, CDR1 is MDHEN and CDR2 is SYDVKM. The CDR3 sequence: CASSETGGNTEAFF. CDR3 sequence (DNA): TGTGCCAGCAGTGAAACAGGGGGCAACACTGAAGCTTTCTTT.

The chain couples TRBV12-3 or TRBV12-4 to TRBJ2-3; maybe TRBD2 (6 bases). The V and J ends lost 0 bases and 2 bases respectively, with 9 bases between them. The CDR3 spans 15 residues. CDR3 loop: CASSLASGITDTQYF. CDR3 bases: TGTGCCAGCAGTTTAGCTAGCGGAATCACAGATACGCAGTATTTT.

This clonotype occurred a few times. The chain combines TRBV7-9 with TRBJ1-5, with D hard to call. The ends were cut back, 8 bases at V and 5 bases at J, with 7 bases in the middle. Per the germline V gene, CDR1 is SEHNR and CDR2 is FQNEAQ (reference sequence). This CDR3 contains 11 residues. The CDR3 is CASGPDQPQHF. DNA for the CDR3: TGTGCCAGCGGACCAGATCAGCCCCAGCATTTT.

Turning to this clonotype: This could be a read error, since a much larger clone is one nucleotide away. The chain couples TRBV12-3 or TRBV12-4 to TRBJ1-1; D gene unclear. The length of the CDR3 is 13 residues. CDR3 sequence (DNA): TGTGCCTGCAGTTTAGTTATGGGGATAGAAGCTTTCTTT. This sequence encodes CACSLVMGIEAFF.

Concerning this clonotype: The CDR3 ends on some other residue instead of the conserved phenylalanine or tryptophan, so this is likely a read error. V gene TRBV29-1 combines with J gene TRBJ2-2; a possible D gene is TRBD1 (6 bases). The germline V gene has CDR1 SQVTM and CDR2 ANQGSEA. The CDR3 contains 13 residues. With 4 bases removed from V and 8 bases from J, the gap between germline ends came to 14 bases. The CDR3 here is CSVGRGNSGELFL. The CDR3 DNA is TGCAGCGTTGGTAGGGGGAACTCTGGGGAGCTGTTTCTT.

This chain uses TRBV5-5 with TRBJ2-3; perhaps TRBD2 as D (6 bases). Trimming pared 3 bases from V and 2 bases from J, leaving 13 bases between. Germline loops: CDR1 SGHKS, CDR2 YYEKEE (reference sequence). The CDR3 has 15 residues. The CDR3 region has the DNA TGTGCCAGCAGCTCCAAGCTAGCGTCCACAGATACGCAGTATTTT. Translated, it gives CASSSKLASTDTQYF.